One and the same sample provided the 31 T cell receptor beta chains below, sequenced in a study of cytomegalovirus exposure and HLA in healthy donors (dated by TCRdb to the late 2010s). To prepare the library, the immunoSEQ multiplex PCR assay was applied. For the multiplex PCR, a mixture combining 60 forward primers for TCR Vbeta segments and 13 reverse primers for TCR Jbeta segments was used. TCRdb retrieved this table from immuneACCESS and kept in-frame rearrangements only. Not all clones are present; in checked studies, unresolved V genes account for under half, and no reason is known for the remainder. The sample has roughly 84,000 clones on record, under 80% of them singletons. About an eighth of the sample lies in the top ten. What was sequenced was PBMCs. The origin of the receptors is a human donor in good health.

The chain carries TRBV5-1 and TRBJ1-4; maybe TRBD1 (5 bases). The CDR3 runs to 13 residues. Germline CDR1 and CDR2: SGHRS and YFSETQ. V was shortened by 4 bases and J by 6 bases, with 10 bases between the two germline ends. This chain's CDR3 is CASSVQTDEKLFF. The DNA for the CDR3 is TGCGCCAGCAGCGTACAGACAGATGAAAAACTGTTTTTT.

The chain recombines TRBV12-5 with TRBJ2-7; 7 bases match TRBD1. The germline gives CDR1 LGHNT, CDR2 FRNRAP. The CDR3 is 12 amino acids. The V gene end was trimmed by 6 bases and the J gene end by 7 bases; junction bases not matched to a gene: 6. The CDR3 region is CASGDRIWEQYF. The CDR3 DNA follows: TGTGCTAGTGGGGACAGGATCTGGGAGCAGTACTTC.

V is TRBV27 and J is TRBJ1-2; perhaps TRBD1 as D (5 bases). There are 14 residues in the CDR3. The V gene lost 3 bases and the J gene lost 7 bases, with 15 bases spanning the gap. The germline CDR1 and CDR2 sequences are MNHEY and SMNVEV (reference sequence). The chain's CDR3 is CASSFGRGAGGYTF. CDR3 DNA sequence: TGTGCCAGCAGTTTCGGGAGAGGGGCGGGTGGCTACACCTTC.

V and J are TRBV15 and TRBJ2-3; the match to TRBD2 covers 12 bases. The germline V gene has CDR1 LNHNV and CDR2 YYDKDF (reference sequence). The CDR3 sequence is 17 residues long. V lost 5 bases and J lost 1; bases outside the gene matches: 7. CDR3 DNA: TGTGCCACCAGCCAAGGACTAGCGGGGTGGGGCACAGATACGCAGTATTTT. It translates to CATSQGLAGWGTDTQYF.

Only a few counts were recorded for this clone. This chain connects TRBV4-1 to TRBJ1-1, with 11 nucleotides matching TRBD1. After removal of 1 base from V and 5 bases from J, the junction contained 15 bases not matched to a gene. CDR1 is MGHRA and CDR2 is YSYEKL in the germline V gene. The CDR3 contains 19 residues. The CDR3 here is CASSQGRRTGGGPRTEAFF. In DNA form, the CDR3 reads TGCGCCAGCAGCCAAGGACGGCGGACAGGGGGCGGACCGAGGACTGAAGCTTTCTTT.

The chain links TRBV7-2 to TRBJ1-2; D not certain. The germline gives CDR1 SGHTA, CDR2 FQGNSA. V was pared by 6 bases and J by 7 bases, with 9 bases between. The CDR3 is made up of 11 amino acids. The chain's CDR3 is CASSPLCGYTF. CDR3 DNA: TGTGCCAGCAGTCCCCTTTGTGGCTACACCTTC.

There are many counts of this clone. The chain uses TRBV5-1 and TRBJ1-1, with D hard to call. Trimming shortened V by 4 bases and J by 0 bases, and 7 bases separated the two germline ends. The germline V gene has CDR1 SGHRS and CDR2 YFSETQ. This CDR3 region has 13 residues. CDR3 amino acids: CASSIHMNTEAFF. CDR3 in DNA: TGCGCCAGCAGCATACACATGAACACTGAAGCTTTCTTT.

The V and J genes are TRBV7-2 and TRBJ2-5; D is perhaps TRBD1 (6 bases). The CDR3 length is 14 residues. V lost 4 bases, J lost 4 bases, and 13 bases lay in between. Germline V lookup: CDR1 SGHTA, CDR2 FQGNSA. CDR3 DNA sequence: TGTGCCAGCAGCTCCGACAGGAGAGTAGAGACCCAGTACTTC. This encodes CASSSDRRVETQYF.

This clone was seen a single time. The genes are TRBV12-5 and TRBJ2-2; TRBD2 agrees at 9 bases. The V and J ends lost 7 bases and 4 bases, in that order; junction bases with no gene match: 7. The CDR3 sequence is 15 residues long. Germline-derived CDR1 and CDR2 are LGHNT and FRNRAP. CDR3 sequence: CASARGGELTGELFF. The CDR3 DNA follows: TGTGCTAGTGCGCGGGGGGGGGAGCTCACCGGGGAGCTGTTTTTT.

The gene calls are TRBV11-2 and TRBJ2-2; D is unclear. With 3 bases removed from V and 3 bases from J, the gap between germline ends came to 8 bases. Looked up from germline, CDR1 is SGHAT and CDR2 is FQNNGV. The CDR3 covers 14 residues. Here the CDR3 reads CASSFGRYTGELFF. The DNA for the CDR3 is TGTGCCAGCAGCTTTGGCAGATACACCGGGGAGCTGTTTTTT.

The V gene is TRBV7-8, the J gene TRBJ1-1; D remains unclear. Germline lookup yields CDR1 SGHVS and CDR2 FQNEAQ. This CDR3 comprises 13 residues. V was clipped by 3 bases and J by 7 bases, with 12 bases between them. CDR3 DNA sequence: TGTGCCAGCAGCTTTAGGAGTCTTGGTGAAGCTTTCTTT. This codes for CASSFRSLGEAFF. Full variable domain (rest looked up from reference TRBV7-8 and TRBJ1-1): GAGVSQSPRYKVAKRGQDVALRCDPISGHVSLFWYQQALGQGPEFLTYFQNEAQLDKSGLPSDRFFAERPEGSVSTLKIQRTQQEDSAVYLCASSFRSLGEAFFGQGTRLTVV.

The chain uses TRBV5-1 and TRBJ1-3; TRBD1 might be the D (5 bases). This CDR3 region has 15 residues. Germline CDR1 is SGHRS and CDR2 is YFSETQ. Between the trimmed V and J ends, which lost 4 bases and 0 bases, there was a span of 11 bases. The chain's CDR3 is CASSRSGGSGNTIYF. The DNA for the CDR3 is TGCGCCAGCAGCCGATCGGGGGGCTCTGGAAACACCATATATTTT.

This clone was counted a few times. The CDR3 nucleotides are TGTGCCAGCAGCGCAAAAGGGGGGGGAAGGGCAGGTAATGAAAAACTGTTTTTT. This codes for CASSAKGGGRAGNEKLFF. The chain is built from TRBV7-9 and TRBJ1-4; the D gene is possibly TRBD1 (6 bases). The CDR3 spans 18 residues. From germline, CDR1 is SEHNR and CDR2 FQNEAQ (reference sequence). The V and J ends lost 5 bases and 4 bases respectively, with 23 bases between them.

The chain combines TRBV13 with TRBJ2-1, with D perhaps TRBD2 (6 bases). Germline loops: CDR1 PRHDT, CDR2 FYEKMQ (reference sequence). Between the trimmed V and J ends, which lost 7 bases and 8 bases, there was a span of 24 bases. The length of the CDR3 is 16 residues. In DNA, the CDR3 is TGTGCCAGCACTCCCGGCGGACCCTCCACGGGAGATGAGCAGTTCTTC. Residues: CASTPGGPSTGDEQFF.

In this sample, this clone turned up a few times. Different DNA sequences within this sample yield the same CDR3. The chain combines TRBV7-2 with TRBJ1-4; the D is unclear. This CDR3 is built from 13 residues. CDR1 and CDR2 from the germline V gene are SGHTA and FQGNSA. Deletions cut 1 base from V and 6 bases from J, with 6 bases between. CDR3 sequence: CASSLVADEKLFF. DNA for the CDR3: TGTGCCAGCAGCTTAGTAGCTGATGAAAAACTGTTTTTT.

This clone has more than one count but fewer than ten. V is TRBV5-6 and J is TRBJ1-1, with a possible D match to TRBD1 (6 bases). The CDR3 loop spans 14 amino acids. The germline V and J ends were trimmed by 0 bases and 2 bases, with 8 bases remaining between them. Germline V CDR1 and CDR2: SGHDT, YYEEEE. In nucleotides, the CDR3 is TGTGCCAGCAGCTTGGGGACAGCAAACACTGAAGCTTTCTTT. It specifies CASSLGTANTEAFF.

CDR3 region: CASSPDQGTYEQYF. The CDR3 nucleotides read TGTGCCAGCAGCCCTGACCAGGGGACCTACGAGCAGTACTTC. This chain joins TRBV7-8 and TRBJ2-7; D is perhaps TRBD1 (6 bases). This CDR3 comprises 14 residues. From germline, CDR1 is SGHVS and CDR2 FQNEAQ. Trimming stripped 5 bases from V and 2 bases from J, with 13 bases between. Supplemented by reference TRBV7-8 and TRBJ2-7, the full variable domain reads GAGVSQSPRYKVAKRGQDVALRCDPISGHVSLFWYQQALGQGPEFLTYFQNEAQLDKSGLPSDRFFAERPEGSVSTLKIQRTQQEDSAVYLCASSPDQGTYEQYFGPGTRLTVT.

The chain uses TRBV7-8 and TRBJ2-1; no definite D call. Trimming removed 1 base from V and 2 bases from J, with 15 bases in between. This CDR3 is built from 17 residues. CDR1 SGHVS and CDR2 FQNEAQ come from the germline V gene. The DNA of the CDR3 is TGTGCCAGCAGCTTAGACGTATTGGGCAGGACCTACAATGAGCAGTTCTTC. Its translation: CASSLDVLGRTYNEQFF.

The rearrangement links TRBV9 to TRBJ2-1, with 9 positions matching TRBD1. The V and J ends lost 6 bases and 8 bases, in that order; junction bases with no gene match: 9. There are 14 residues in the CDR3. The germline V gene has CDR1 SGDLS and CDR2 YYNGEE. This CDR3 is CASTGTGKVDEQFF. In nucleotides, the CDR3 is TGTGCCAGCACCGGGACAGGGAAGGTCGATGAGCAGTTCTTC.

The chain carries TRBV5-6 and TRBJ1-2, with TRBD1 identical over 7 bases. Germline CDR1 reads SGHDT; CDR2 reads YYEEEE. V lost 7 bases, J lost 0 bases, and 18 bases stayed unmatched. The length of the CDR3 is 18 residues. CDR3 residues: CASLAHSAGQRANYGYTF. The DNA for the CDR3 is TGTGCCAGCCTGGCCCATAGTGCGGGACAGAGAGCTAACTATGGCTACACCTTC.

V and J are TRBV7-8 and TRBJ2-3; TRBD2 matches at 10 bases. Germline values: CDR1 SGHVS, CDR2 FQNEAQ. CDR3 length: 15 residues. V dropped 5 bases and J dropped 5; count of bases not matched to a gene: 7. The CDR3 sequence: CASSLSGGAQDTQYF. The CDR3 nucleotides are TGTGCCAGCAGCCTCAGCGGGGGGGCACAAGATACGCAGTATTTT.

The gene calls are TRBV29-1 and TRBJ1-1; D is possibly TRBD1 (5 bases). The CDR3 is 13 residues long. CDR1 SQVTM and CDR2 ANQGSEA come from the germline V gene. Trimming shortened V by 7 bases and J by 7 bases, and 19 bases separated the two germline ends. The CDR3 sequence: CSAKKTATCEAFF. The CDR3 DNA sequence: TGCAGCGCTAAAAAGACAGCTACCTGTGAAGCTTTCTTT.

The chain combines TRBV6-5 with TRBJ2-7, with TRBD1 identical over 9 bases. V lost 5 bases to trimming and J lost 6 bases; unmatched junction nucleotides: 8. The CDR3 loop spans 14 amino acids. The germline V gene has CDR1 MNHEY and CDR2 SVGAGI. CDR3: CASSQNRGLLEQYF. The CDR3 coding sequence is TGTGCCAGCAGTCAGAACAGGGGGCTCCTCGAGCAGTACTTC.

The chain has TRBV5-1 and TRBJ1-3; D call uncertain. The CDR3 covers 16 residues. In germline, CDR1 is SGHRS, CDR2 YFSETQ. V lost 0 bases and J lost 2, with 12 bases in between. The CDR3 sequence: CASSLEVGSAGNTIYF. In DNA, the CDR3 is TGCGCCAGCAGCTTGGAAGTCGGGTCGGCTGGAAACACCATATATTTT.

This sequence joins TRBV27 and TRBJ2-1; D may be TRBD2 (5 bases). V was shortened by 3 bases and J by 10 bases, with 10 bases between the two germline ends. This CDR3 has 12 residues. The germline V gene has CDR1 MNHEY and CDR2 SMNVEV (reference sequence). CDR3 amino acids: CASSFLAQEQFF. The CDR3 nucleotides are TGTGCCAGCAGTTTCCTAGCCCAAGAGCAGTTCTTC.

This clone came up once. The genes are TRBV6-5 and TRBJ1-2; 7 positions agree with TRBD1. This CDR3 has 15 residues. V dropped 4 bases and J dropped 4; count of bases not matched to a gene: 9. From germline, CDR1 is MNHEY and CDR2 SVGAGI. The CDR3 region has the DNA TGTGCCAGCAGTTTACAGGGGACGGGTAGCTATGGCTACACCTTC. This sequence encodes CASSLQGTGSYGYTF.

The chain uses TRBV5-1 and TRBJ2-7; no definite D call. Germline V gene data show CDR1 as SGHRS and CDR2 as YFSETQ. V gave up 0 bases and J gave up 2 bases, with 3 bases separating them. This CDR3 has 12 amino acids. CDR3 DNA: TGCGCCAGCAGCTTGGCTGCCTACGAGCAGTACTTC. Amino acids: CASSLAAYEQYF.

V is TRBV5-1 and J is TRBJ2-1; 13 bases map to TRBD2. With 1 base clipped from V and 7 bases from J, the junction kept 5 bases outside the gene matches. Germline CDR1 and CDR2: SGHRS and YFSETQ. This CDR3 is 16 amino acids long. CDR3 loop: CASSLPGTSGVNEQFF. The CDR3 DNA follows: TGCGCCAGCAGCTTGCCCGGGACTAGCGGGGTGAATGAGCAGTTCTTC.

The chain joins TRBV2 to TRBJ1-4, with 7 bases aligning to TRBD1. Germline CDR1 SNHLY, CDR2 FYNNEI. V was pared by 5 bases and J by 7 bases, with 10 bases of the junction left unmatched. CDR3 length equals 15 residues. In DNA form, the CDR3 reads TGTGCCAGCAGTTTCGACAGGGCACGGGGTGAAAAACTGTTTTTT. The encoded protein is CASSFDRARGEKLFF.

This clone was observed once. The V call is TRBV27, the J call TRBJ2-1; 12 bases agree with TRBD2. This CDR3 region has 18 residues. Germline V gene sequence: CDR1 MNHEY, CDR2 SMNVEV (reference sequence). With 2 bases clipped from V and 5 bases from J, the junction kept 10 bases outside the gene matches. The CDR3 DNA reads TGTGCCAGCAGTTTAAAACTAGCGGGGGGCCGAAACGACAATGAGCAGTTCTTC. It yields the protein CASSLKLAGGRNDNEQFF.

The chain links TRBV15 to TRBJ1-3; the D gene is possibly TRBD1 (5 bases). Trimming stripped 2 bases from V and 5 bases from J, with 13 bases between. Germline values: CDR1 LNHNV, CDR2 YYDKDF (reference sequence). The CDR3 totals 15 residues. The CDR3 sequence is CATSRSRGARNTIYF. DNA of the CDR3: TGTGCCACCAGCAGAAGTAGGGGCGCGAGAAACACCATATATTTT.